This T cell receptor (beta chain) was found in a study of blood T cell repertoires in COVID-19. Study summary: Sources were T cells, B-cell-depleted T cells, or PBMCs; the material itself was cDNA or gDNA.

J gave up 4 bases and V 4 bases, and 14 bases lay outside the gene matches. CDR3 size: 18 residues. Germline loops: CDR1 MNHEY, CDR2 SMNVEV (reference sequence). Researchers sorted participants into cohorts using their self-reported clinical history. Source study methods: It was from reference gene primer amplification that nucleated cell counts were estimated. TCRdb's copy holds only in-frame clones and misses some; the assay was immunoSEQ multiplex PCR. V, J and clone size derive from that table, while D and trimming were established from the DNA sequence. The data hold fewer than 300,000 clones, with over 75% observed a single time.

Sequences were obtained from PBMCs or T cells enriched from blood (not recorded which). The rearrangement joins TRBV27 to TRBJ1-2, with TRBD1 identical over 11 bases. The clonotype comes from a woman aged 25 to 39 who had recovered from COVID-19. This CDR3 reads CASSWTGGVDRVRYGYTF. The CDR3 coding sequence is TGTGCCAGCAGTTGGACAGGGGGCGTGGATCGGGTTCGCTATGGCTACACCTTC.